A selection of T cell receptor beta chains follows, all from one sample in a study of technical replicates of blood from a handful of donors. Libraries were prepared by immunoSEQ multiplex PCR; TCRdb keeps only in-frame clonotypes and omits some of them. The sample lists around 80,000 clones; about 94% were seen once. The sample consisted of T cells isolated from PBMCs. The receptors shown here come from a human donor in good health. Both conserved end residues are trimmed from each CDR3. Fields, in order: J gene, V gene, CDR3 protein.

j_gene: TRBJ1-5
v_gene: TRBV12-2
CDR3aa: ASRQNRVTNQPQH

j_gene: TRBJ2-7
v_gene: TRBV19
CDR3aa: ASSMGPGTGYYEQY

j_gene: TRBJ1-2
v_gene: TRBV29-1
CDR3aa: SAIQGSGYT

j_gene: TRBJ1-4
v_gene: TRBV9
CDR3aa: ASSPTGQVNEKLF

j_gene: TRBJ2-7
v_gene: TRBV13
CDR3aa: ASSPRTASYEQY

j_gene: TRBJ2-7
v_gene: TRBV10-2
CDR3aa: ASSLTLDFLSYEQY

j_gene: TRBJ2-3
v_gene: TRBV19
CDR3aa: ASSNANTDTQY

j_gene: TRBJ2-3
v_gene: TRBV7-2
CDR3aa: ASSFVAETTDTQY

j_gene: TRBJ2-5
v_gene: TRBV11-3
CDR3aa: ASSLGRQETQY

j_gene: TRBJ1-2
v_gene: TRBV6-6
CDR3aa: ASSYGSTGAGYT

j_gene: TRBJ2-3
v_gene: TRBV9
CDR3aa: ASSVVDLLTDTQY

j_gene: TRBJ1-4
v_gene: TRBV5-6
CDR3aa: ASSLGQGRLANEKLF

j_gene: TRBJ1-1
v_gene: TRBV13
CDR3aa: ASSLGTGDGDTEAF

j_gene: TRBJ2-7
v_gene: TRBV28
CDR3aa: ASSIPRGQGNYEQY

j_gene: TRBJ1-2
v_gene: TRBV7-9
CDR3aa: ASSFQQGLNGYT

j_gene: TRBJ2-7
v_gene: TRBV27
CDR3aa: ASSPGLAGPNEQY

j_gene: TRBJ2-1
v_gene: TRBV27
CDR3aa: ASRSSGSSYNEQF

j_gene: TRBJ1-5
v_gene: TRBV9
CDR3aa: ASSGEAGRQPQH

j_gene: TRBJ2-3
v_gene: TRBV5-1
CDR3aa: ASSPDPGIADTQY

j_gene: TRBJ1-1
v_gene: TRBV27
CDR3aa: ASTITRGGTEAF

j_gene: TRBJ1-4
v_gene: TRBV4-3
CDR3aa: ASSLIPVEKLF

j_gene: TRBJ1-2
v_gene: TRBV4-1
CDR3aa: ASSQNLRDREFGYT

j_gene: TRBJ1-5
v_gene: TRBV27
CDR3aa: ASSVFGTGKFGNQPQH

j_gene: TRBJ2-3
v_gene: TRBV7-9
CDR3aa: ASSYRDREVDTQY

j_gene: TRBJ2-1
v_gene: TRBV7-3
CDR3aa: ASSQGTYNEQF

j_gene: TRBJ1-2
v_gene: TRBV19
CDR3aa: ASSNPSQGWIYGYT

j_gene: TRBJ1-2
v_gene: TRBV2
CDR3aa: ASRSGTGYRYT

j_gene: TRBJ2-3
v_gene: TRBV7-2
CDR3aa: ASSIVAGGRADTQY

j_gene: TRBJ1-2
v_gene: TRBV30
CDR3aa: AANVGGNYGYT

j_gene: TRBJ1-5
v_gene: TRBV6-6
CDR3aa: ASSNNNQPQH

j_gene: TRBJ2-7
v_gene: TRBV19
CDR3aa: ASSIQGLYEQY

j_gene: TRBJ2-7
v_gene: TRBV6-1
CDR3aa: ASSPGRDSYEQY

j_gene: TRBJ1-1
v_gene: TRBV11-3
CDR3aa: ASSLGHQNTEAF

j_gene: TRBJ2-7
v_gene: TRBV29-1
CDR3aa: SAKSAGASSEQY

j_gene: TRBJ1-3
v_gene: TRBV9
CDR3aa: ASSGQGSGNTIY